The 6 T cell receptor beta chains below come from one sample, sequenced in a study of response to subunit inactivated influenza vaccine. One entry per CDR3 protein, called by TCRdb with MiXCR from the RT-PCR reads. The sample lists 500,000 to 600,000 distinct CDR3 sequences, 14% occurring once. The sequenced sample was PBMCs from blood, obtained 11 to 12 days after vaccination. The receptors shown here come from a man between 50 and 59 years old who received an inactivated influenza vaccine.

This chain joins TRBV7-2 and TRBJ2-1; TRBD1 matches 11 bases. Germline V gene data show CDR1 as SGHTA and CDR2 as FQGNSA. V shed 3 bases and J 8 bases; nucleotides not matched to a gene: 6. The CDR3 length is 15 residues. The CDR3 is CASSFRDRGGHEQFF. CDR3 DNA: TGTGCCAGCAGCTTCCGGGACAGGGGGGGTCATGAGCAGTTCTTC.

The chain is built from TRBV16 and TRBJ2-1; the match to TRBD1 covers 9 bases. The CDR3 runs to 15 residues. V was pared by 5 bases and J by 1 base, with 3 bases of the junction left unmatched. Germline CDR1 is KGHSY and CDR2 is FQNENV. CDR3 amino acids: CASSKQGASYNEQFF. Here the CDR3 DNA reads TGTGCCAGCAGCAAACAGGGGGCGTCCTACAATGAGCAGTTCTTC.

The gene calls are TRBV11-2 and TRBJ2-1; D possibly corresponds to TRBD2 (5 bases). The ends were cut back, 7 bases at V and 3 bases at J, with 25 bases in the middle. There are 18 residues in the CDR3. From germline, CDR1 is SGHAT and CDR2 FQNNGV. The CDR3 nucleotides read TGTGCCAGCAAGAGGAAAGAGAACCTCCCGGGATTCTACAATGAGCAGTTCTTC. The encoded protein is CASKRKENLPGFYNEQFF.

The rearrangement uses TRBV12-3 or TRBV12-4 and TRBJ2-2; maybe TRBD2 (5 bases). The CDR3 covers 13 residues. V lost 2 bases and J lost 6, with 7 bases in between. The CDR3 reads CASSLLASGELFF. In DNA, the CDR3 is TGTGCCAGCAGTTTACTAGCTTCCGGGGAGCTGTTTTTT.

Notes on this clonotype: Sequence at one end of the junction differs from germline and may be a read error. For the CDR3, the DNA is TGTGCCAGCAGCCTCCGGACAGGGATGGGTGAGCAGCACTTC. Translation: CASSLRTGMGEQHF. J is TRBJ2-7 and V is TRBV27; 8 nucleotides line up with TRBD1. The CDR3 has 14 amino acids. Germline assignment: CDR1 MNHEY and CDR2 SMNVEV (reference sequence).

The genes are TRBV4-3 and TRBJ2-5, with D perhaps being TRBD1 or TRBD2 (6 bases each). Trimming stripped 1 base from V and 2 bases from J, with 17 bases between. The CDR3 covers 17 residues. The germline V gene encodes CDR1 LGHNA and CDR2 YSLEER. CDR3 sequence (DNA): TGCGCCAGCAGCCAAGGAGGGGGACTCAGCGAACAAGAGACCCAGTACTTC. This translates into CASSQGGGLSEQETQYF.